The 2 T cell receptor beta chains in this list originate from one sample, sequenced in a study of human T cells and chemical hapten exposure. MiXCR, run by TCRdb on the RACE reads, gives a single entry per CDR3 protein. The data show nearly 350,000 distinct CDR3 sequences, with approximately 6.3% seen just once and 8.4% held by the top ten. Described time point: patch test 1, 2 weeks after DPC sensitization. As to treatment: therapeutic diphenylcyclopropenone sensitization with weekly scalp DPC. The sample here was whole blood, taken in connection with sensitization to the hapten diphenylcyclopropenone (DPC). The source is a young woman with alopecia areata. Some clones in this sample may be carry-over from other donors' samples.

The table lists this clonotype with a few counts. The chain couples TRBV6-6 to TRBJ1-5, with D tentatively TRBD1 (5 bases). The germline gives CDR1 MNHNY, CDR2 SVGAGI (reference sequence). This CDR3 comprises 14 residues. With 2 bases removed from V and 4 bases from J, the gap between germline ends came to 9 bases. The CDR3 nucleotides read TGTGCCAGCAGTTACGGGTCAGGGAATCAGCCCCAGCATTTT. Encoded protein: CASSYGSGNQPQHF.

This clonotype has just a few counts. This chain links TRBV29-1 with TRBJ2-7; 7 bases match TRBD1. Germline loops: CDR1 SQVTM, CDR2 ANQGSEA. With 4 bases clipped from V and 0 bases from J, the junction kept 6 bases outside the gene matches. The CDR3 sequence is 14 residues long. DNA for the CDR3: TGCAGCGTTGTGAGGCGGACAGGCTCCTACGAGCAGTACTTC. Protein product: CSVVRRTGSYEQYF.